The clone carrying this T cell receptor beta chain was recorded at least ten times. Its specificity is not known. J was trimmed by 7 bases and V by 5 bases; bases with no gene match: 11. In germline, CDR1 is SGHTA, CDR2 FQGNSA. The CDR3 length is 16 residues. The data stem from a study of T-cell memory formation after mild COVID-19. Study-level information: There were largely donor-specific TCR clusters. Findings of the study overall: Contracting CD4+ clones were located mainly in CM and EM, and CD8+ clones in EMRA.

Using its own MiXCR run on the 5' RACE reads, TCRdb lists one record per CDR3 protein. The top ten clones hold around 13% of a sample with about 560,000 distinct CDR3 sequences, approximately 19% of them seen once. The V call is TRBV7-2, the J call TRBJ2-3, with TRBD2 matching 11 bases. Sequencing was done on a sample of PBMCs or a T cell subset sorted from them (not recorded which). This receptor was identified in an adult woman who had mild COVID-19 (a few samples of this study predate the infection). Cell type and time point are not known. CDR3 nucleotide sequence: TGTGCCAGCAGCGCCCGACTAGCGGGGCCCGGATATACGCAGTATTTT. Translation: CASSARLAGPGYTQYF.